These 10 T cell receptor beta chains were all obtained from the same sample, sequenced in a study of T cell repertoires in cytomegalovirus infection. One entry per CDR3 protein results from TCRdb running MiXCR on the reads. Of approximately 500,000 distinct CDR3 sequences in the sample, around 10% were seen once. The sample taken for sequencing was PBMCs. Receptor source: a human donor in good health (CMV status not recorded). Some clones in this sample may be carry-over from other donors' samples.

This clonotype was seen ten or more times. The rearrangement joins TRBV7-6 to TRBJ2-3, with a tentative D call TRBD2 (5 bases). Germline CDR1 reads SGHVS; CDR2 reads FNYEAQ. Between the trimmed V and J ends, which lost 2 bases and 1 base, there was a span of 7 bases. The CDR3 has 14 amino acids. This CDR3 reads CASSLLGGTDTQYF. DNA of the CDR3: TGTGCCAGCAGCTTACTGGGAGGCACAGATACGCAGTATTTT.

This clonotype was detected many times. The CDR3 is CASLDRGTLISNTEAFF. Here the CDR3 DNA reads TGTGCCAGCCTCGACAGGGGGACCCTCATATCTAACACTGAAGCTTTCTTT. The gene calls are TRBV19 and TRBJ1-1, with 9 bases fitting TRBD1. This CDR3 is 17 amino acids long. V trimming: 9 bases; J trimming: 2 bases; junction bases outside the gene matches: 16. Germline CDR1 reads LNHDA; CDR2 reads SQIVND (reference sequence).

This clonotype came up a few times. The chain combines TRBV28 with TRBJ1-5; weak D call: TRBD1 (6 bases). The V gene's germline CDR1 is MDHEN and CDR2 SYDVKM. Trimming took off 2 bases at V and 5 bases at J, with 13 bases between the two ends. This CDR3 comprises 15 residues. The CDR3 nucleotides read TGTGCCAGCAGTTTAGGAGGAGGGGGGGATCAGCCCCAGCATTTT. Protein product: CASSLGGGGDQPQHF.

This clonotype was counted at least ten times. The chain links TRBV7-9 to TRBJ2-3, with 11 bases fitting TRBD2. Germline V gives CDR1 SEHNR, CDR2 FQNEAQ (reference sequence). This CDR3 spans 16 amino acids. The V segment lost 5 bases and the J segment 2 bases; nucleotides outside the gene matches: 6. CDR3 coding DNA: TGTGCCAGCAGCCCTACTAGCGGGAGAGACACAGATACGCAGTATTTT. Translation gives CASSPTSGRDTDTQYF.

The CDR3, as DNA: TGCAGTGCTAGGTCGCTCCAGGGGCGGGGGTACGAGCAGTACTTC. It yields the protein CSARSLQGRGYEQYF. The J gene is TRBJ2-7, the V gene TRBV20-1; D may be TRBD2 (7 bases). Germline V gene sequence: CDR1 DFQATT, CDR2 SNEGSKA (reference sequence). V was shortened by 3 bases and J by 4 bases, with 19 bases between the two germline ends. The CDR3 runs to 15 residues.

This chain connects TRBV29-1 to TRBJ2-7; weak D call: TRBD1 (5 bases). The CDR3 has 10 residues. The ends were cut back, 7 bases at V and 3 bases at J, with 7 bases in the middle. Germline V gene data show CDR1 as SQVTM and CDR2 as ANQGSEA. Written as DNA, the CDR3 is TGCAGCGCGCAGGGCTACGAGCAGTACTTC. Amino acid sequence: CSAQGYEQYF.

This clonotype was detected ten times or more. V is TRBV11-2 and J is TRBJ2-2, with D possibly TRBD2 on 6 matching bases. The germline gives CDR1 SGHAT, CDR2 FQNNGV. V lost 6 bases, J lost 5 bases, and 7 bases lay in between. This CDR3 has 12 amino acids. CDR3 amino acids: CASRGRTGELFF. For the CDR3, the DNA is TGTGCCAGCAGGGGGAGGACCGGGGAGCTGTTTTTT.

This clonotype was counted ten times or more. This chain links TRBV12-3 or TRBV12-4 with TRBJ2-5, with D hard to call. V was cut by 5 bases and J by 1 base, with 8 bases left in between. This CDR3 is built from 13 residues. The CDR3 loop is CASSRAGQETQYF. DNA for the CDR3: TGTGCCAGCAGTCGGGCCGGCCAAGAGACCCAGTACTTC.

The chain recombines TRBV20-1 with TRBJ2-1; TRBD1 might be the D (5 bases). Between the trimmed V and J ends, which lost 3 bases and 2 bases, there was a span of 8 bases. This CDR3 region has 13 residues. Germline CDR1 DFQATT, CDR2 SNEGSKA (reference sequence). The CDR3, as DNA: TGCAGTGCTAGGGACAACCCCTACAATGAGCAGTTCTTC. Translated: CSARDNPYNEQFF.

This clonotype was found many times. The rearrangement uses TRBV5-6 and TRBJ2-1; either TRBD1 or TRBD2 may fit D (5 bases each). V shed 1 base and J shed 4 bases, with 18 bases lying between them. The length of the CDR3 is 17 residues. Germline V gene lookup returns CDR1 SGHDT and CDR2 YYEEEE. Here the CDR3 reads CASSLQSGRSLYNEQFF. The CDR3 DNA is TGTGCCAGCAGCTTGCAGTCGGGACGTTCGTTGTACAATGAGCAGTTCTTC.